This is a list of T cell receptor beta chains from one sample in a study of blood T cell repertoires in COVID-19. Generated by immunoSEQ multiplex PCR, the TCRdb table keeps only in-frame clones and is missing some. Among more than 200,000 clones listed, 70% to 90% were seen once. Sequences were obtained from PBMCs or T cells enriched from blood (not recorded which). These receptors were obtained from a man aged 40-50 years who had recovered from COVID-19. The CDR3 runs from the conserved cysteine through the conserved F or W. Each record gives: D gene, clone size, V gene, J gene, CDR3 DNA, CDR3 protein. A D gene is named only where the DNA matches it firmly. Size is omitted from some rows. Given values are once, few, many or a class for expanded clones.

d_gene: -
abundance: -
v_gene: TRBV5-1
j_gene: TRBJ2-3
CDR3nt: TGCGCCAGCAGCCAACAGACACCTCGCACAGATACGCAGTATTTT
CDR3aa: CASSQQTPRTDTQYF

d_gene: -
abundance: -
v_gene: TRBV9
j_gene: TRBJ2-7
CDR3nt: TGTGCCAGCAATTCTCAGGGGCGTAAAGTCGACGAGCAGTACTTC
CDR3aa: CASNSQGRKVDEQYF

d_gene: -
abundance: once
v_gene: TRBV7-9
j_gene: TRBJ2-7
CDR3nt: TGTGCCAGCAGCACAACAGGTAATTCCTACGAGCAGTACTTC
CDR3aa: CASSTTGNSYEQYF

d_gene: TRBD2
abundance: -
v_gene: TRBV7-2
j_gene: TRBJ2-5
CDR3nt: TGTGCCAGCAGCTCGCCGAGCGGGGGGGCGGCTGGAGAGACCCAGTACTTC
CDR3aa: CASSSPSGGAAGETQYF

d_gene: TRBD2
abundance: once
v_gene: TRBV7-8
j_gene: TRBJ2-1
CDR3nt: TGTGCCAGCAGCTTCTTAGCGGGAGTTCGCAATGAGCAGTTCTTC
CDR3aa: CASSFLAGVRNEQFF

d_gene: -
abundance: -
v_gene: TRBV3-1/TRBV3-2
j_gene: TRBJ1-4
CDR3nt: TGTGCCAGCAGCCAAACACAGGGAACTAATGAAAAACTGTTTTTT
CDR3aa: CASSQTQGTNEKLFF

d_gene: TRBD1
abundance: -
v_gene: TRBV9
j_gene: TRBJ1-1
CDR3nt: TGTGCCAGCAGCGCGACAGGGGCAGGGAACACTGAAGCTTTCTTT
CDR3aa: CASSATGAGNTEAFF

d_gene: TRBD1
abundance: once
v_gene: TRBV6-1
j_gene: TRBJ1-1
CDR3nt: TGTGCCAGCAGTGAATTGGACAGGGAGACTTTCTTT
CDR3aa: CASSELDRETFF

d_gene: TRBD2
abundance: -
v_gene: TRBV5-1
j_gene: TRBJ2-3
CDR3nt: TGCGCCAGCAGCTTGGCTGCGGGAGTTGGCACAGATACGCAGTATTTT
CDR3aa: CASSLAAGVGTDTQYF

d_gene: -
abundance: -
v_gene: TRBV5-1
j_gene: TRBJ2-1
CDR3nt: TGCGCCAGCAGCTTGGCGCGGACAGGGAGGGATGAGCAGTTCTTC
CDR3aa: CASSLARTGRDEQFF

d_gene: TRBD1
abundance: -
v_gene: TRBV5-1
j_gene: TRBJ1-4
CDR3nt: TGCGCCAGCACCTCGGACAGGGGGGTTAAAAAACTGTTTTTT
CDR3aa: CASTSDRGVKKLFF

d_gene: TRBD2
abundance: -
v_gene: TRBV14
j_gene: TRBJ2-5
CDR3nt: TGTGCCAGCAGCCAATCACCGGGAGGGCGGGAGACCCAGTACTTC
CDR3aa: CASSQSPGGRETQYF

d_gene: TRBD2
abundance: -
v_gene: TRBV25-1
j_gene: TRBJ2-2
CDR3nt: TGTGCCAGCAGTGAAAGGGTCGGCGGGGGGTACACCGGGGAGCTGTTTTTT
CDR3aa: CASSERVGGGYTGELFF

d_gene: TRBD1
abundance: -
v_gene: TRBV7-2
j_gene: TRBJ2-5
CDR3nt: TGTGCCAGCAGTAGTGTACAGGGGTTTGGCGAAGAGACCCAGTACTTC
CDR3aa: CASSSVQGFGEETQYF

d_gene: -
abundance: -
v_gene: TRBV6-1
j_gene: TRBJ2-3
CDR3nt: TGTGCCAGCAGTGACCGGGGAGGAGCTAGCACAGATACGCAGTATTTT
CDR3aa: CASSDRGGASTDTQYF

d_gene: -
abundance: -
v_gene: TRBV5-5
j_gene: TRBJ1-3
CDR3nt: TGTGCCAGCAGCTTGACTAACTCTGGAAACACCATATATTTT
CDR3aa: CASSLTNSGNTIYF

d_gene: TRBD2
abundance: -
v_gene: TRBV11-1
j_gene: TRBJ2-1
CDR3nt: TGTGCCAGCAGCTTACTAGCGGGGCTATACAATGAGCAGTTCTTC
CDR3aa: CASSLLAGLYNEQFF

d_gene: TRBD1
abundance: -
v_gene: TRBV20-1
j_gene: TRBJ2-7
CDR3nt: TGCAGTGCTAGTTGGACAGGGCGCGACGAGCAGTACTTC
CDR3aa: CSASWTGRDEQYF

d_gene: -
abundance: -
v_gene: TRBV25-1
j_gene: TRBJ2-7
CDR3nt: TGTGCCAGCAGTGAATCGAGCTACGAGCAGTACTTC
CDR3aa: CASSESSYEQYF

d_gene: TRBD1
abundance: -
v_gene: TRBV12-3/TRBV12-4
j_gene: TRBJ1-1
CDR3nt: TGTGCCACCCTGGACAGGGTCAATGAAGCTTTCTTT
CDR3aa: CATLDRVNEAFF

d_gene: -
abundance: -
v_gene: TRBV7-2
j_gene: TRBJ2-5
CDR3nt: TGTGCCAGCAGCCCCCAGTGGGGGCTCGAAGAGACCCAGTACTTC
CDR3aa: CASSPQWGLEETQYF

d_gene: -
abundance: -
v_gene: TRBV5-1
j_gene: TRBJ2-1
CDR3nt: TGCGCCAGCAGCTTGGGGGGGCTCCACAATGAGCAGTTCTTC
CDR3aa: CASSLGGLHNEQFF

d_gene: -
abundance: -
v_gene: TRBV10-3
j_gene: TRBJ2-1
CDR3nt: TGTGCCATCAGTGAGCACAGGTCGGGTGAGCAGTTCTTC
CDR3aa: CAISEHRSGEQFF

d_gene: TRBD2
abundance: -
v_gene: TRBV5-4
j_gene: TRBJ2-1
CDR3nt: TGTGCCAGCACCTGGGGGACTAGCGGGGTGGTTGAGCAGTTCTTC
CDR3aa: CASTWGTSGVVEQFF

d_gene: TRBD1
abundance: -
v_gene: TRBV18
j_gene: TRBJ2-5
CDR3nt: TGTGCCAGCTCATCCGGACAGGGCTCGGGAGAGACCCAGTACTTC
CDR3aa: CASSSGQGSGETQYF

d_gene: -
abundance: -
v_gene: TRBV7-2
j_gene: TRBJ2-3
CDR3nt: TGTGCCAGCAGCTTAAGTCAGAGCACAGATACGCAGTATTTT
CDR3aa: CASSLSQSTDTQYF

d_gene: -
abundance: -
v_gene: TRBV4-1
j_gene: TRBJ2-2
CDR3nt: TGCGCCAGCAGCCGATTTCCCAGGGGTCTGGACGGGGAGCTGTTTTTT
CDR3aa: CASSRFPRGLDGELFF

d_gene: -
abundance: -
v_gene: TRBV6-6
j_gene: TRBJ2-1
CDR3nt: TGTGCCAGCAGCCCGTGGGAGGACTACAATGAGCAGTTCTTC
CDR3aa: CASSPWEDYNEQFF

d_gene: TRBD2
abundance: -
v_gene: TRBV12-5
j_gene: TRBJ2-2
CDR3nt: TGTGCTAGTGGTTGGATCCGGGAGGACTGGTACACCGGGGAGCTGTTTTTT
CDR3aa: CASGWIREDWYTGELFF

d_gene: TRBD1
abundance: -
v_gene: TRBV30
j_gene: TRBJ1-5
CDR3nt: TGTGCCTGGGAACAGGGGATCGGCAATCAGCCCCAGCATTTT
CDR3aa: CAWEQGIGNQPQHF

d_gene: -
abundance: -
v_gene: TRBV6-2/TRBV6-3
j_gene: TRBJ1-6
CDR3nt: TGTGCCAGCAGTTACGATAGCGGAAACAATTCACCCCTCCACTTT
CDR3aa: CASSYDSGNNSPLHF

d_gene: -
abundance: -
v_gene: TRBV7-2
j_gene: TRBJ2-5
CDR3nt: TGTGCCAGCAGCTTCGGGGGACCCAGGAAGGAGACCCAGTACTTC
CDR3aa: CASSFGGPRKETQYF

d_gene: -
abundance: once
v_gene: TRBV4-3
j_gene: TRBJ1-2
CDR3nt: TGCGCCAGCAGCCAGGGAGGAGAGGGTGAAGGCTACACCTTC
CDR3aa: CASSQGGEGEGYTF

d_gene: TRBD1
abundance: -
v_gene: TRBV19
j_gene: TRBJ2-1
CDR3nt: TGTGCCAGTAGTAACCGGGACAGGGGGTTGGATGAGCAGTTCTTC
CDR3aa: CASSNRDRGLDEQFF

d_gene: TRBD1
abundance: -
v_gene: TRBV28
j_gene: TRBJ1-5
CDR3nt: TGTGCCAGCACCAGACAGGGGGCGGGCACCCATTTT
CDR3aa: CASTRQGAGTHF

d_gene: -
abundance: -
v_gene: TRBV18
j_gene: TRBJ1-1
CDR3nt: TGTGCCAGCTCACCACGGGCCGACAGTCGGAACACTGAAGCTTTCTTT
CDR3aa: CASSPRADSRNTEAFF

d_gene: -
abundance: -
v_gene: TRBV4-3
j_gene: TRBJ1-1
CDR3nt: TGCGCCAGCAGCCAAAATCAGCGGGGGTCTGAAGCTTTCTTT
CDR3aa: CASSQNQRGSEAFF

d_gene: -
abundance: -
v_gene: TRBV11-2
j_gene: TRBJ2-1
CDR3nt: TGTGCCAGCAGCTTAACTAGATACAATGAGCAGTTCTTC
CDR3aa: CASSLTRYNEQFF

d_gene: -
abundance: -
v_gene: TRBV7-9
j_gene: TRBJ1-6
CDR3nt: TGTGCCAGCTCGTCGGTCTCCTATAATTCACCCCTCCACTTT
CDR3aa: CASSSVSYNSPLHF

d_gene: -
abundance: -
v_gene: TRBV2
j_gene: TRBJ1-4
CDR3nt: TGTGCCAGCAGTGAGGAGGGGCCCCTTTTT
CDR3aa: CASSEEGPLF

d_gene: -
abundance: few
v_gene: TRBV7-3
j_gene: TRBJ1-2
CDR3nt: TGTGCCAGCAGCCCGACAGGAAGAGATGACTATGGCTACACCTTC
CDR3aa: CASSPTGRDDYGYTF

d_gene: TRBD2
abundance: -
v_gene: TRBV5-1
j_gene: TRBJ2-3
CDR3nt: TGCGCCAGCAGCCCACGAGGCGGGGGACCTAGCACAGATACGCAGTATTTT
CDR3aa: CASSPRGGGPSTDTQYF

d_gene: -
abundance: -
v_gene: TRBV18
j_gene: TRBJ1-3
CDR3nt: TGTGCCAGCTCACCATCCGAGGGGGTCTCTGGAAACACCATATATTTT
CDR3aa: CASSPSEGVSGNTIYF

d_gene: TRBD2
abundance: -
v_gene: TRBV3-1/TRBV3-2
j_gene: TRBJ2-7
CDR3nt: TGTGCCAGCAGCCCCATCCATGGCGGGAGGGGATACGAGCAGTACTTC
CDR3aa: CASSPIHGGRGYEQYF

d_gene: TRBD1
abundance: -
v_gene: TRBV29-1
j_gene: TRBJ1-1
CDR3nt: TGCAGCGTCGGACAGGGGAGGACTGAAGCTTTCTTT
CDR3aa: CSVGQGRTEAFF

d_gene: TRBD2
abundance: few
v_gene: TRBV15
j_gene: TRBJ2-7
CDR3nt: TGTGCCACCAGCAGAGATGGGACTAGCGTAGCCTACGAGCAGTACTTC
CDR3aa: CATSRDGTSVAYEQYF

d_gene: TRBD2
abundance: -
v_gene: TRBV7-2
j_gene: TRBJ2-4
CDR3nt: TGTGCCAGCAGCTTAGCGACTAGCGGTTTACAGAACATTCAGTACTTC
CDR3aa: CASSLATSGLQNIQYF

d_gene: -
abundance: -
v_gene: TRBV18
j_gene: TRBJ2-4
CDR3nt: TGTGCCAGCTCACTGGGGGCCCTTTGGGTAGCCAAAAACATTCAGTACTTC
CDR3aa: CASSLGALWVAKNIQYF

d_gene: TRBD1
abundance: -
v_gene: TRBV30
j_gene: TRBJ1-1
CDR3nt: TGTGCCTGGATTAAGAACAGGGGGGTGAACACTGAAGCTTTCTTT
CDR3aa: CAWIKNRGVNTEAFF

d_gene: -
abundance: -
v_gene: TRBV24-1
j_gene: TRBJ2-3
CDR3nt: TGTGCCACCAGCCCAGGGTCCCCAGATACGCAGTATTTT
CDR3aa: CATSPGSPDTQYF

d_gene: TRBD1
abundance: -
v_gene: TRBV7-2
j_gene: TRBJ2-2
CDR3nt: TGTGCCAGCACGGGACAGGGGGCCGTCGGGGAGCTGTTTTTT
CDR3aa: CASTGQGAVGELFF

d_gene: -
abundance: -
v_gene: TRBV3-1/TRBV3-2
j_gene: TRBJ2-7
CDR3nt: TGTGCCAGCAGCCAAGATCCCTCCGGGACTCCTCCCTACGAGCAGTACTTC
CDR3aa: CASSQDPSGTPPYEQYF

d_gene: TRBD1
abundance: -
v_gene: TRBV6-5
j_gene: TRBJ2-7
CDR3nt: TGTGCCAGCACCCCAACAGGGGGAAATGCCTACGAGCAGTACTTC
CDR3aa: CASTPTGGNAYEQYF

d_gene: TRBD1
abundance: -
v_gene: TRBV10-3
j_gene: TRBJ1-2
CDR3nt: TGTGCCATCAGTGGACCGGGACAGGGAAAAAACTATGGCTACACCTTC
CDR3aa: CAISGPGQGKNYGYTF

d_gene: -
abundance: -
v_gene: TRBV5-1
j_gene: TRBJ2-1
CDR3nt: TGCGCCAGCAGCTTGCTTACGGGGGGCCCCAATGAGCAGTTCTTC
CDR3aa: CASSLLTGGPNEQFF